This T cell receptor (beta chain) derives from a study of OX40 agonist ivuxolimab in advanced cancers. Study in general: Three partial responders included one hepatocellular carcinoma patient and two cutaneous melanoma patients.

Profiled with immunoSEQ multiplex PCR; TCRdb holds only in-frame clones, not every one. The repertoire consists of 55,000 to 75,000 clones, with 85% occurring once and the leading ten covering over 4%. Blood samples were obtained at baseline, cycle 4 day 1, and cycle 7 day 1. The study's findings and limits: CD8+ T cells (on average) carried more expanded clones than CD4+ T cells. Within 6 weeks, CD4+ and CD8+ blood T cells expanded clonally at 0.1 to 3.0 mg/kg.

In regard to this clone: Its antigen is not known.

Here the sequenced sample was CD4+ or CD8+ T cells sorted from blood, taken in a trial of the OX40 agonist ivuxolimab. This TCR was sampled from an adult with an advanced solid tumor such as melanoma, head and neck, liver or kidney cancer.

The CDR3: CASSYRENYEQYF. The CDR3 nucleotides are TGTGCCAGCAGTTACCGTGAGAACTACGAGCAGTACTTC. The rearrangement joins TRBV6-5 to TRBJ2-7; D uncertain. Germline CDR1 is MNHEY and CDR2 is SVGAGI. Trimming removed 2 bases from V and 3 bases from J, with 8 bases in between. This CDR3 contains 13 residues.